A selection of T cell receptor beta chains follows, all from one sample in a study of blood T cells in healthy people across ages. TCRdb independently ran MiXCR on the 5' RACE reads; one entry per CDR3 protein. In the table there are fewer than 1 million distinct CDR3 sequences, roughly 44% of which are singletons. The sample consisted of blood. These receptors all stem from a man between 60 and 75 years old in good health. CDR3s include the opening cysteine and the closing phenylalanine or tryptophan. D genes are given only for firm matches. The size of a clone is reported for some rows only, either as once, few or many, or as a class for expanded clones.

j_gene | d_gene | v_gene | abundance | CDR3aa
TRBJ1-2 | NA | TRBV20-1 | NA | CSARPLELGRVSYGYTF
TRBJ1-4 | NA | TRBV7-2 | NA | CASRGGGLLKEKLFF
TRBJ1-6 | NA | TRBV20-1 | NA | CSARDSLANSPLHF
TRBJ2-3 | TRBD2 | TRBV7-9 | NA | CASSTSMNRTSGGGADTQYF
TRBJ2-3 | NA | TRBV29-1 | NA | CSVLLTTTDTQYF
TRBJ2-1 | TRBD1 | TRBV20-1 | NA | CSANNEWTGLREQFF
TRBJ2-2 | TRBD2 | TRBV6-6 | NA | CASRPGLAGSGELFF
TRBJ2-5 | TRBD1 | TRBV6-6 | NA | CASSGPDRGVQYF
TRBJ2-2 | NA | TRBV28 | NA | CASSFLGDKETGELFF
TRBJ2-7 | NA | TRBV9 | NA | CASSVEGLPSYEQYF
TRBJ1-1 | NA | TRBV30 | NA | CAWSVRRLRNTEAFF
TRBJ2-7 | NA | TRBV27 | NA | CATSFLEEQYF
TRBJ2-3 | TRBD2 | TRBV19 | NA | CASSLGTSGNTDTQYF
TRBJ2-7 | NA | TRBV6-1 | NA | CASSEAPGATYEQYF
TRBJ2-1 | TRBD2 | TRBV5-1 | NA | CASSLAPLAGDYNEQFF
TRBJ2-1 | NA | TRBV5-5 | NA | CASSLGMQGFYNEQFF
TRBJ2-3 | NA | TRBV5-1 | NA | CASSRKPVSQAWDAQYF
TRBJ1-2 | NA | TRBV28 | few | CASRIQGSGYTF
TRBJ2-3 | NA | TRBV11-2 | NA | CASSHELAAGRTDTQYF
TRBJ2-2 | TRBD2 | TRBV7-2 | NA | CASSLAPFSRGKAGELFF
TRBJ1-5 | NA | TRBV7-9 | NA | CASSSGGVGGQPQHF
TRBJ1-6 | NA | TRBV5-1 | NA | CASSLEGTGSPLHF
TRBJ1-5 | NA | TRBV29-1 | NA | CSAGWGANQPQHF
TRBJ2-1 | NA | TRBV6-6 | few | CASSSTVGSEQFF
TRBJ2-1 | NA | TRBV29-1 | NA | CSATGPMAIEQFF
TRBJ1-2 | NA | TRBV2 | NA | CASIKGVSEGYTF
TRBJ2-7 | NA | TRBV6-5 | NA | CASSSFRLATTYEQYF
TRBJ2-1 | TRBD1 | TRBV9 | NA | CASSANLDRGYGYNEQFF
TRBJ2-4 | NA | TRBV20-1 | few | CSARGWHSSKNIQYF
TRBJ2-1 | NA | TRBV6-5 | NA | CASSYSLLPKGTEQFF
NA | TRBD2 | TRBV7-9 | NA | CASIKGAGGLNEQYF
TRBJ1-6 | NA | TRBV20-1 | few | CSARDLGNSPLHF
TRBJ1-2 | NA | TRBV29-1 | few | CSIRVEYGYTF
TRBJ2-7 | NA | TRBV4-1 | NA | CASSQISPSYEQYF
TRBJ2-3 | NA | TRBV20-1 | few | CSARPQWRSDTQYF
TRBJ1-2 | NA | TRBV15 | NA | CATSRDPKGYYGYTF
TRBJ1-5 | NA | TRBV15 | NA | CATSSSGGGNQPQHF